The source of this T cell receptor (beta chain) is a study of T cells in Graves' hyperthyroidism and ophthalmopathy. J gave up 5 bases and V 2 bases, and 8 bases lay outside the gene matches. This CDR3 contains 15 residues. Germline values: CDR1 MNHEY, CDR2 SMNVEV (reference sequence). Study results and limitations: Among clonotypes expanded in thyroid above 0.001, most were also found in blood.

On this clonotype: No antigen is known for it.

Calling Graves' hyperthyroidism stable meant ophthalmopathy did not progress within 18 months. Amplified regions were TCR beta CDR3 sequences from RNA transcripts. Primed by the HTBI set, a first-round RT-PCR was run on the TCR CDR3. TCRdb processed the multiplex PCR reads anew with MiXCR; each CDR3 protein has one entry. The sample comprises around 430,000 distinct CDR3 sequences, 15% of which are singletons, and around a third rests with the top ten. The TCR was taken from a woman in her thirties with Graves' hyperthyroidism. Sequenced material: blood. The chain joins TRBV27 to TRBJ2-7, with 8 bases lining up with TRBD1. This chain's CDR3 is CASSLGGRGLNEQYF. In nucleotides, the CDR3 is TGTGCCAGCAGTTTAGGGGGCAGGGGGCTGAACGAGCAGTACTTC.